This TCR beta chain stems from a study of neoadjuvant nivolumab and ipilimumab in lung cancer. Study-wide results and caveats: TCR richness and clonality were higher in tumors than adjacent uninvolved lung. Only two of four nivolumab-treated tumors gained richness and clonality by surgery. Pretherapy blood TCR richness correlated positively with resected tumor richness.

As to this clone: Its antigen remains unidentified.

This CDR3 comprises 12 residues. The germline V gene encodes CDR1 SEHNR and CDR2 FQNEAQ (reference sequence). Trimming left V 5 bases short and J 6 bases short, with 8 bases between. The method was immunoSEQ multiplex PCR; TCRdb's version includes in-frame clones alone and lacks a portion of them. The table lists some 20,000 clones, under 85% of them singletons, with about 9.8% in the top ten. The rearrangement links TRBV7-9 to TRBJ1-5; D gene uncertain. The source of this sequence is an adult with non-small cell lung cancer. The source material was tumor tissue, sampled after neoadjuvant nivolumab, alone or with ipilimumab, at or shortly before surgery. The CDR3, as DNA: TGTGCCAGCAGCCCCCGGACTCAGCCCCAGCATTTT. This translates into CASSPRTQPQHF.